This record looks at one T cell receptor (beta chain) sequence and its context. The source of the sample is a study of T cells expressing NK-cell markers. Overall study context: It was from sorted CD3+CD56+NKG2C+, CD3+CD56+NKG2C- and CD3+CD56-NKG2C+ T cells that TCR beta repertoires came. Sequenced donors, eight in total, included seven who were HCMV-seropositive and one who was seronegative.

TCRdb re-called the 5' RACE reads; one entry per CDR3 protein, DNA not given. The table lists around 280,000 distinct CDR3 sequences, with 0.39% in the top ten. The CDR3 is 14 residues long. CDR1 SQVTM and CDR2 ANQGSEA come from the germline V gene. The V gene is TRBV29-1, the J gene TRBJ2-1; the D call of TRBD2 rests on TCRdb alone, since no DNA is present to check it. The source material was blood T cells: a sorted CD56 or NKG2C T cell subset, CD4+ or CD8+ T cells, or bulk PBMC T cells (not recorded which). This clonotype was obtained from a man aged 18 to 35 in good health. CDR3 loop: CSVWGTSGYNEQFF.